Listed below are T cell receptor beta chains from one sample, sequenced in a study of metastatic and nonmetastatic thyroid tumors. TCRdb re-called clones from the PCR reads using MiXCR. The data contain some 18,000 clones, roughly 23% of them singletons. The sequencing sample was made of tumor tissue. The receptor set was obtained from a male donor with papillary thyroid cancer or a benign thyroid nodule (not recorded which). Some clones in this sample may be carry-over from other donors' samples. Each CDR3 is given with its conserved first and last residue. D genes are given only for firm matches. Clone sizes are given selectively: once, few, many, or a class where the clone is expanded.

d_gene: -
j_gene: TRBJ2-2
abundance: many
v_gene: TRBV5-8
CDR3aa: CASSWGPGELFF
CDR3nt: TGTGCCAGCAGTTGGGGGCCCGGGGAGCTGTTTTTT

d_gene: -
j_gene: TRBJ2-3
abundance: -
v_gene: TRBV5-4
CDR3aa: CASSLAGRGHTDTQYF
CDR3nt: TGTGCCAGCAGCTTGGCCGGCAGGGGACACACAGATACGCAGTATTTT

d_gene: -
j_gene: TRBJ2-2
abundance: -
v_gene: TRBV2
CDR3aa: CASSADTGELFF
CDR3nt: TGTGCCAGCAGCGCTGACACCGGGGAGCTGTTTTTT

d_gene: TRBD1
j_gene: TRBJ1-5
abundance: -
v_gene: TRBV7-3
CDR3aa: CASSLTRGQGVSGNQPQHF
CDR3nt: TGTGCCAGCAGCTTAACGAGGGGACAGGGGGTAAGTGGCAATCAGCCCCAGCATTTT

d_gene: -
j_gene: TRBJ2-2
abundance: -
v_gene: TRBV6-1
CDR3aa: CASLRVTNTGELFF
CDR3nt: TGTGCCAGCCTACGTGTTACGAACACCGGGGAGCTGTTTTTT

d_gene: -
j_gene: TRBJ1-1
abundance: once
v_gene: TRBV7-9
CDR3aa: CASSLFKTDAFF
CDR3nt: TGTGCCAGCAGCTTATTCAAGACTGATGCTTTCTTT

d_gene: -
j_gene: TRBJ1-6
abundance: many
v_gene: TRBV12-3/TRBV12-4
CDR3aa: CASSPGASSSLHF
CDR3nt: TGTGCCAGCAGCCCCGGGGCTTCGTCATCCCTCCACTTT

d_gene: TRBD2
j_gene: TRBJ2-5
abundance: many
v_gene: TRBV20-1
CDR3aa: CSASPTSGSQETQYF
CDR3nt: TGCAGTGCTAGCCCGACTAGCGGGAGCCAAGAGACCCAGTACTTC

d_gene: -
j_gene: TRBJ1-2
abundance: once
v_gene: TRBV18
CDR3aa: CASSPGTDYGYTF
CDR3nt: TGTGCCAGCTCACCCGGGACGGACTATGGCTACACCTTC

d_gene: TRBD2
j_gene: TRBJ2-3
abundance: medium-sized
v_gene: TRBV20-1
CDR3aa: CSAIRLAGDTQYF
CDR3nt: TGCAGTGCTATCCGACTAGCGGGAGATACGCAGTATTTT

d_gene: -
j_gene: TRBJ1-6
abundance: many
v_gene: TRBV6-2/TRBV6-3
CDR3aa: CASSYSLSPLHF
CDR3nt: TGTGCCAGCAGTTACAGCCTTTCACCCCTCCACTTT

d_gene: -
j_gene: TRBJ1-4
abundance: many
v_gene: TRBV28
CDR3aa: CASSLFGEKLFF
CDR3nt: TGTGCCAGCAGTTTATTCGGTGAAAAACTGTTTTTT

d_gene: TRBD1
j_gene: TRBJ2-3
abundance: -
v_gene: TRBV10-3
CDR3aa: CAIREGQGGTDTQYF
CDR3nt: TGTGCCATCAGGGAGGGACAGGGGGGCACAGATACGCAGTATTTT

d_gene: TRBD2
j_gene: TRBJ2-1
abundance: many
v_gene: TRBV27
CDR3aa: CASSSEGPGREWLNEQFF
CDR3nt: TGTGCCAGCAGTTCAGAGGGGCCCGGGCGGGAGTGGCTCAATGAGCAGTTCTTC

d_gene: -
j_gene: TRBJ2-2
abundance: many
v_gene: TRBV6-1
CDR3aa: CAGRYTGELFF
CDR3nt: TGTGCGGGCAGGTACACCGGGGAGCTGTTTTTT

d_gene: TRBD2
j_gene: TRBJ2-7
abundance: medium-sized
v_gene: TRBV28
CDR3aa: CASLTSMGYEQYF
CDR3nt: TGTGCCAGCTTGACTAGCATGGGCTACGAGCAGTACTTC

d_gene: -
j_gene: TRBJ1-2
abundance: -
v_gene: TRBV18
CDR3aa: CASSPFGSGNLYGFTF
CDR3nt: -

d_gene: TRBD1
j_gene: TRBJ1-1
abundance: -
v_gene: TRBV28
CDR3aa: CASSRQGPLLTFF
CDR3nt: TGTGCCAGCAGCCGACAGGGTCCCCTCCTAACTTTCTTT

d_gene: -
j_gene: TRBJ1-1
abundance: few
v_gene: TRBV6-2/TRBV6-3
CDR3aa: CASSFGQNTEAFF
CDR3nt: TGTGCCAGCAGTTTCGGACAGAACACTGAAGCTTTCTTT

d_gene: TRBD1
j_gene: TRBJ1-4
abundance: many
v_gene: TRBV6-6
CDR3aa: CASSYGGPGGLEKLFF
CDR3nt: TGTGCCAGCAGTTATGGAGGGCCAGGGGGCTTGGAAAAACTGTTTTTT

d_gene: TRBD1
j_gene: TRBJ1-2
abundance: many
v_gene: TRBV20-1
CDR3aa: CSASLMSDREPFSYGYTF
CDR3nt: TGCAGTGCCAGCCTGATGTCGGACAGGGAGCCTTTTAGCTATGGCTACACCTTC

d_gene: TRBD1
j_gene: TRBJ2-6
abundance: medium-sized
v_gene: TRBV12-3/TRBV12-4
CDR3aa: CASSPRTGTPSGANVLTF
CDR3nt: TGTGCCAGCAGTCCTAGGACAGGGACACCCTCTGGGGCCAACGTCCTGACTTTC

d_gene: -
j_gene: TRBJ2-7
abundance: many
v_gene: TRBV19
CDR3aa: CASTDGAQGIYEQYF
CDR3nt: TGTGCCAGTACGGATGGGGCACAGGGAATCTACGAGCAGTACTTC

d_gene: TRBD2
j_gene: TRBJ2-5
abundance: many
v_gene: TRBV7-9
CDR3aa: CASSPASGRGEETQYF
CDR3nt: TGTGCCAGCAGCCCGGCTAGCGGGAGAGGAGAGGAGACCCAGTACTTC

d_gene: TRBD2
j_gene: TRBJ2-7
abundance: few
v_gene: TRBV28
CDR3aa: CASSLSTSGRANEQYF
CDR3nt: TGTGCCAGCAGTTTATCTACTAGCGGTAGGGCTAACGAGCAGTACTTC

d_gene: -
j_gene: TRBJ2-2
abundance: many
v_gene: TRBV4-1
CDR3aa: CASSRGEDTGELFF
CDR3nt: TGCGCCAGCAGTCGCGGAGAGGACACCGGGGAGCTGTTTTTT

d_gene: -
j_gene: TRBJ1-1
abundance: -
v_gene: TRBV18
CDR3aa: CASSPQRSDPEAFF
CDR3nt: TGTGCCAGCTCACCACAGCGCAGCGACCCTGAAGCTTTCTTT

d_gene: TRBD1
j_gene: TRBJ2-7
abundance: -
v_gene: TRBV7-3
CDR3aa: CASSLRGPLEQYF
CDR3nt: TGTGCCAGCAGCCTTAGGGGGCCCCTGGAGCAGTACTTC

d_gene: -
j_gene: TRBJ2-7
abundance: many
v_gene: TRBV29-1
CDR3aa: CSVEVSGPISYEQYF
CDR3nt: TGCAGCGTTGAAGTGTCGGGACCTATCTCCTACGAGCAGTACTTC

d_gene: TRBD2
j_gene: TRBJ2-2
abundance: many
v_gene: TRBV5-1
CDR3aa: CASRPSGNTGELFF
CDR3nt: TGCGCCAGCAGGCCTAGCGGCAACACCGGGGAGCTGTTTTTT

d_gene: TRBD1
j_gene: TRBJ1-1
abundance: -
v_gene: TRBV5-1
CDR3aa: CASSPGTARTEAFF
CDR3nt: TGCGCCAGCAGCCCCGGGACAGCGAGGACTGAAGCTTTCTTT

d_gene: TRBD2
j_gene: TRBJ2-3
abundance: many
v_gene: TRBV5-1
CDR3aa: CASERLAGGPADTQYF
CDR3nt: TGCGCCAGCGAGAGATTAGCGGGAGGGCCTGCAGATACGCAGTATTTT

d_gene: -
j_gene: TRBJ2-2
abundance: many
v_gene: TRBV12-3/TRBV12-4
CDR3aa: CASRRGAGAGELFF
CDR3nt: TGTGCCAGCAGAAGGGGAGCGGGCGCCGGGGAGCTGTTTTTT

d_gene: -
j_gene: TRBJ1-6
abundance: -
v_gene: TRBV20-1
CDR3aa: CSASFASSYNSPLHF
CDR3nt: TGCAGTGCTAGTTTCGCTAGCTCCTATAATTCACCCCTCCACTTT

d_gene: -
j_gene: TRBJ1-5
abundance: many
v_gene: TRBV15
CDR3aa: CATSRDKGYNQPQHF
CDR3nt: TGTGCCACCAGCAGAGACAAGGGCTACAATCAGCCCCAGCATTTT

d_gene: TRBD1
j_gene: TRBJ1-2
abundance: medium-sized
v_gene: TRBV6-1
CDR3aa: CASKLSGQGIGYTF
CDR3nt: TGTGCCAGCAAATTATCGGGACAGGGTATAGGCTACACCTTC

d_gene: TRBD2
j_gene: TRBJ2-2
abundance: many
v_gene: TRBV7-9
CDR3aa: CASRLAGADTGELFF
CDR3nt: TGTGCAAGCCGACTAGCGGGAGCCGACACCGGGGAGCTGTTTTTT

d_gene: -
j_gene: TRBJ1-1
abundance: many
v_gene: TRBV5-6
CDR3aa: CASSLMNTEAFF
CDR3nt: TGTGCCAGCAGCTTGATGAACACTGAAGCTTTCTTT

d_gene: -
j_gene: TRBJ1-6
abundance: many
v_gene: TRBV5-4
CDR3aa: CASKGPLDSPLHF
CDR3nt: TGTGCCAGCAAGGGACCACTGGATTCACCCCTCCACTTT

d_gene: TRBD2
j_gene: TRBJ2-1
abundance: many
v_gene: TRBV5-8
CDR3aa: CASQEGLAQYRGQFF
CDR3nt: TGTGCCAGCCAAGAGGGACTAGCACAATACCGGGGGCAGTTCTTC

d_gene: TRBD2
j_gene: TRBJ2-1
abundance: -
v_gene: TRBV30
CDR3aa: CAWSTLAGSVYNEQFF
CDR3nt: TGTGCCTGGAGTACACTAGCGGGATCTGTTTACAATGAGCAGTTCTTC

d_gene: TRBD2
j_gene: TRBJ2-7
abundance: once
v_gene: TRBV20-1
CDR3aa: CSANGLEDSYEQYF
CDR3nt: TGCAGTGCCAACGGACTAGAGGACTCCTACGAGCAGTACTTC